This TCR beta chain was profiled in a study of cytomegalovirus exposure and HLA in healthy donors. The PCR employed 60 Vbeta primers together with 13 Jbeta primers. Clones were sequenced by immunoSEQ multiplex PCR, and TCRdb holds only the in-frame ones, with some missing. This sample carries some 140,000 clones, roughly 70% of them seen once, and the ten largest clones take approximately 3.4%. The sequence derives from a middle-aged man in good health and CMV-seronegative. Sequenced sample: PBMCs.

The CDR3 DNA sequence: TGTGCCTGGAGTACAGGGGTCACATACAATGAGCAGTTCTTC. This sequence encodes CAWSTGVTYNEQFF. The V gene is TRBV30, the J gene TRBJ2-1; TRBD1 matches 7 bases. The germline V gene encodes CDR1 GTSNPN and CDR2 SVGIG (reference sequence). The CDR3 loop spans 14 amino acids. V trimming: 2 bases; J trimming: 4 bases; junction bases outside the gene matches: 5.